Listed here are 4 T cell receptor beta chains from one sample, sequenced in a study of blood T cells in healthy people across ages. It was with a sample-barcoded 5' primer and a J-beta primer mix that a second PCR of roughly 6 to 12 cycles was run. TCRdb analysed the 5' RACE reads with MiXCR anew, one entry per CDR3 protein. The sample shows 890,000 or so distinct CDR3 sequences, about 59% of them seen only once. Specimen: blood. The receptors originated from a man aged 25 to 40 in good health.

This clonotype has just a few counts. V and J are TRBV9 and TRBJ1-2; D is perhaps TRBD1 (5 bases). From germline, CDR1 is SGDLS and CDR2 YYNGEE. CDR3 length: 13 amino acids. The germline V and J ends were trimmed by 2 bases and 4 bases, with 9 bases remaining between them. CDR3 region: CASSVRAGYGYTF. DNA for the CDR3: TGTGCCAGCAGCGTCAGGGCGGGCTATGGCTACACCTTC.

The chain recombines TRBV14 with TRBJ2-1; no reliable D call. V lost 3 bases, J lost 0 bases, and 12 bases lay in between. The CDR3 has 16 residues. CDR1 is SGHDN, CDR2 FVKESK, per germline. CDR3 coding DNA: TGTGCCAGCAGCCAGTTCTCCAGCCACTCCTACAATGAGCAGTTCTTC. This codes for CASSQFSSHSYNEQFF.

DNA of the CDR3: TGCGCCAGCCGGGTGGTCGGGATAAACACTGAAGCTTTCTTT. Protein: CASRVVGINTEAFF. This chain joins TRBV5-1 and TRBJ1-1; no clear D gene. The CDR3 has 14 residues. With 7 bases removed from V and 2 bases from J, the gap between germline ends came to 15 bases. CDR1 and CDR2 (germline): SGHRS, YFSETQ. Full variable domain (missing parts from reference TRBV5-1 and TRBJ1-1): KAGVTQTPRYLIKTRGQQVTLSCSPISGHRSVSWYQQTPGQGLQFLFEYFSETQRNKGNFPGRFSGRQFSNSRSEMNVSTLELGDSALYLCASRVVGINTEAFFGQGTRLTVV.

This clonotype was picked up a small number of times. V usage is TRBV4-1 and J usage is TRBJ2-7; maybe TRBD1 (6 bases). V was cut by 6 bases and J by 0 bases, with 15 bases left in between. Germline V gene data show CDR1 as MGHRA and CDR2 as YSYEKL. This CDR3 has 15 residues. Written as DNA, the CDR3 is TGCGCCAGCAGACAGGGCCGTTCCCCCTCCTACGAGCAGTACTTC. Translating gives CASRQGRSPSYEQYF.